The clone carrying this T cell receptor beta chain was found a few times. The antigen is not known. The sample comes from a study of post-analysis software for immune sequencing data. Across the study: The study covered relapsing-remitting, secondary progressive and progressive-relapsing courses of multiple sclerosis.

Germline V lookup: CDR1 SGHVS, CDR2 FQNEAQ. The CDR3 is made up of 15 amino acids. V was cut by 5 bases and J by 2 bases, with 16 bases left in between. Notes on the study in general: Controls showed lower frequencies than patients for a few TRBV segments, and TRBV5-6, TRBV5-1 and TRBV20-1 were among these. Those samples that were prepared in the same batch co-clustered strongly by F measure. Normalized Chao1 diversity was significantly reduced in patients versus controls.

Built from TCR beta cDNA, the libraries had unique molecular identifiers in them. Around 500,000 cDNA molecules were obtained from roughly 0.93 to 9.6 million T cells. MiXCR was run by TCRdb on the PCR reads, yielding one entry per CDR3 protein. The sample lists roughly 600,000 distinct CDR3 sequences, about 40% occurring once. The genes are TRBV7-8 and TRBJ2-7; D might be TRBD2 (6 bases). The clonotype originates from a girl under 18 with multiple sclerosis. Sequencing was performed on blood. The CDR3, as DNA: TGTGCCAGCAGCAACGACCGGGAGATCACCTACGAGCAGTACTTC. Its translation: CASSNDREITYEQYF.